This passage covers 7 T cell receptor beta chains from one sample sequenced in a study of human T cells and chemical hapten exposure. Time point reported: patch test 1, 2 weeks after DPC sensitization. Treatment specified: therapeutic diphenylcyclopropenone sensitization with weekly scalp DPC. TCRdb used MiXCR to reprocess the RACE reads, holding one entry per CDR3 protein. The data hold 75,000 to 90,000 distinct CDR3 sequences, with over 9.5% observed a single time. Here the sequenced sample was whole blood, taken in connection with sensitization to the hapten diphenylcyclopropenone (DPC). These receptors originate from a woman aged 60-75 years with alopecia areata. Some clones in this sample may be carry-over from other donors' samples.

This clonotype turned up a few times. The chain joins TRBV9 to TRBJ2-3; D ambiguous. The CDR3 runs to 12 residues. The V gene lost 0 bases and the J gene lost 4 bases, with 3 bases spanning the gap. Germline V CDR1 and CDR2: SGDLS, YYNGEE. CDR3 residues: CASSVVPDTQYF. The CDR3 nucleotides are TGTGCCAGCAGCGTAGTCCCAGATACGCAGTATTTT.

This clonotype was seen repeatedly, ten times or more. The chain recombines TRBV6-6 with TRBJ1-1; the D is unclear. CDR3 length: 15 residues. Germline V gives CDR1 MNHNY, CDR2 SVGAGI (reference sequence). V was cut by 2 bases and J by 6 bases, with 16 bases left in between. The CDR3 loop is CASSYGRATVPEAFF. In DNA, the CDR3 is TGTGCCAGCAGTTACGGTCGGGCTACCGTCCCTGAAGCTTTCTTT.

This clonotype was seen ten or more times. V and J are TRBV12-3 or TRBV12-4 and TRBJ1-4, with D hard to call. The CDR3 spans 11 residues. Trimming removed 1 base at V and 7 bases at J, with 1 base between. The CDR3 sequence is CASSLGEKLFF. In DNA form, the CDR3 reads TGTGCCAGCAGTTTAGGTGAAAAACTGTTTTTT.

In this sample, this clonotype turned up many times. The V and J genes are TRBV24-1 and TRBJ1-5; tentative D call: TRBD1 (6 bases). CDR3 length: 14 residues. V was cut by 4 bases and J by 6 bases, with 12 bases left in between. Germline CDR1 reads KGHDR; CDR2 reads SFDVKD. The CDR3 DNA follows: TGTGCCACCAGTGAAACAGGGTCTACTCAGCCCCAGCATTTT. This gives the protein CATSETGSTQPQHF.

This clonotype occurred many times. The rearrangement joins TRBV3-1 to TRBJ2-5, with D unresolved. This CDR3 spans 11 amino acids. CDR1 LGHDT and CDR2 YNNKEL come from the germline V gene (reference sequence). V was clipped by 3 bases and J by 5 bases, with 4 bases between them. CDR3 in amino acids: CASSQMETQYF. DNA for the CDR3: TGTGCCAGCAGCCAGATGGAGACCCAGTACTTC.

This clonotype was seen a few times. This chain links TRBV29-1 with TRBJ2-5; either TRBD1 or TRBD2 may fit D (5 bases each). The CDR3 spans 13 residues. In germline, CDR1 is SQVTM, CDR2 ANQGSEA. V gave up 7 bases and J gave up 5 bases, with 17 bases separating them. Here the CDR3 DNA reads TGCAGCGCTGGGGGTGGCGGTGCGGAGACCCAGTACTTC. Its translation: CSAGGGGAETQYF.

Remarks on this clonotype: A much larger clone is a single base away; this may be a read error. The chain links TRBV2 to TRBJ2-2, with D uncertain. Germline-derived CDR1 and CDR2 are SNHLY and FYNNEI. The CDR3 consists of 15 residues. V was pared by 6 bases and J by 6 bases, with 17 bases between. For the CDR3, the DNA is TGTGCCAGCAGCGGACCTTATGAGGCCTCCGGGGAGCTGTTTTTT. Its protein is CASSGPYEASGELFF.